The rows below give T cell receptor beta chains drawn from one sample of a study of blood T cells in healthy people across ages. TCRdb re-analysed the 5' RACE reads in MiXCR, keeping a single row per CDR3 protein. The sample includes 2 million or so distinct CDR3 sequences, 40% to 55% seen only once; the top ten take around 2.1%. The specimen sequenced was blood. The receptors originated from a woman between 40 and 50 years old in good health. Both conserved end residues are part of each CDR3. Each record gives: J gene, clone size, D gene, V gene, CDR3 protein, CDR3 DNA. A D gene is named only where the DNA matches it firmly. Clone size is shown for a subset of rows, as once, few, many or a class of expanded clone.

j_call: TRBJ2-3
clone_size: -
d_call: -
v_call: TRBV6-1
cdr3_aa: CASSEAGITDTQYF
cdr3_nt: TGTGCCAGCAGTGAAGCCGGCATCACAGATACGCAGTATTTT

j_call: TRBJ2-5
clone_size: once
d_call: -
v_call: TRBV4-1
cdr3_aa: CASSQEGSQGRKTQYF
cdr3_nt: TGCGCCAGCAGCCAAGAGGGGTCCCAGGGAAGAAAGACCCAGTACTTC

j_call: TRBJ2-2
clone_size: -
d_call: TRBD1
v_call: TRBV29-1
cdr3_aa: CSAGQGANTGELFF
cdr3_nt: TGCAGCGCAGGACAGGGGGCAAACACCGGGGAGCTGTTTTTT

j_call: TRBJ2-5
clone_size: few
d_call: -
v_call: TRBV7-2
cdr3_aa: CASSPRLIQETQYF
cdr3_nt: TGTGCCAGCAGCCCCCGGCTCATCCAAGAGACCCAGTACTTC

j_call: TRBJ1-2
clone_size: few
d_call: -
v_call: TRBV3-1
cdr3_aa: CASSQGGGRGYTF
cdr3_nt: TGTGCCAGCAGCCAAGGGGGAGGGCGAGGCTACACCTTC

j_call: TRBJ1-1
clone_size: -
d_call: -
v_call: TRBV5-1
cdr3_aa: CASSRDWGLTEAFF
cdr3_nt: TGCGCCAGCAGCAGGGATTGGGGTCTCACTGAAGCTTTCTTT

j_call: TRBJ2-3
clone_size: few
d_call: TRBD2
v_call: TRBV12-3/TRBV12-4
cdr3_aa: CASRLRRGLPSDTQYF
cdr3_nt: TGTGCCAGCAGATTAAGGCGGGGGTTACCTTCGGATACGCAGTATTTT

j_call: TRBJ2-3
clone_size: -
d_call: -
v_call: TRBV12-3/TRBV12-4
cdr3_aa: CASERGARRGLRTDTQYF
cdr3_nt: TGTGCCAGCGAGAGAGGGGCTAGGCGGGGGCTTCGCACAGATACGCAGTATTTT

j_call: TRBJ2-3
clone_size: -
d_call: -
v_call: TRBV4-2
cdr3_aa: CASSQEQMITDTQYF
cdr3_nt: TGTGCCAGCAGCCAAGAACAGATGATCACAGATACGCAGTATTTT

j_call: TRBJ1-5
clone_size: once
d_call: -
v_call: TRBV28
cdr3_aa: CASSPKRLALASNQPQHF
cdr3_nt: TGTGCCAGCAGTCCCAAGAGATTGGCGTTGGCCTCAAATCAGCCCCAGCATTTT

j_call: TRBJ2-3
clone_size: -
d_call: TRBD1
v_call: TRBV20-1
cdr3_aa: CSAKNRDRGHPDTQYF
cdr3_nt: TGCAGTGCTAAAAACCGGGACAGGGGACACCCAGATACGCAGTATTTT

j_call: TRBJ1-2
clone_size: -
d_call: TRBD1
v_call: TRBV27
cdr3_aa: CASSWDRFRNYGYTF
cdr3_nt: TGTGCCAGCAGTTGGGACAGGTTTAGAAACTATGGCTACACCTTC

j_call: TRBJ2-1
clone_size: -
d_call: TRBD1
v_call: TRBV5-1
cdr3_aa: CASSLSGQGQFF
cdr3_nt: TGCGCCAGCAGCTTGAGCGGACAGGGGCAGTTCTTC

j_call: TRBJ1-6
clone_size: -
d_call: -
v_call: TRBV6-5
cdr3_aa: CASSYSPRQRNSPLHF
cdr3_nt: TGTGCCAGCAGTTACTCCCCTCGGCAACGAAATTCACCCCTCCACTTT

j_call: TRBJ2-5
clone_size: -
d_call: -
v_call: TRBV7-3
cdr3_aa: CASSLGSVETQYF
cdr3_nt: TGTGCCAGCAGCTTAGGGTCTGTAGAGACCCAGTACTTC

j_call: TRBJ2-5
clone_size: -
d_call: TRBD1
v_call: TRBV6-2/TRBV6-3
cdr3_aa: CASSPGTGVLQTQYF
cdr3_nt: TGTGCCAGCAGCCCCGGGACAGGGGTCCTACAGACCCAGTACTTC

j_call: TRBJ2-3
clone_size: few
d_call: -
v_call: TRBV20-1
cdr3_aa: CSARDPAFGNTQYF
cdr3_nt: TGCAGTGCTAGAGATCCCGCATTTGGAAATACGCAGTATTTT

j_call: TRBJ1-2
clone_size: -
d_call: TRBD1
v_call: TRBV3-1
cdr3_aa: CASSPGQGRYTF
cdr3_nt: TGTGCCAGCAGCCCGGGACAGGGACGCTACACCTTC

j_call: TRBJ2-5
clone_size: many
d_call: -
v_call: TRBV7-2
cdr3_aa: CASSLLETQYF
cdr3_nt: TGTGCCAGCAGCTTACTGGAGACCCAGTACTTC

j_call: TRBJ2-5
clone_size: -
d_call: -
v_call: TRBV9
cdr3_aa: CASSGSTSFETQYF
cdr3_nt: TGTGCCAGCAGCGGATCGACTAGTTTTGAGACCCAGTACTTC

j_call: TRBJ2-7
clone_size: -
d_call: -
v_call: TRBV6-4
cdr3_aa: CAYRAIYEQYF
cdr3_nt: TGTGCCTACAGGGCCATCTACGAGCAGTACTTC

j_call: TRBJ2-5
clone_size: -
d_call: TRBD1
v_call: TRBV5-5
cdr3_aa: CASSPGTAAYNEQYF
cdr3_nt: TGTGCCAGCAGCCCCGGGACAGCCGCCTACAATGAGCAGTACTTC

j_call: TRBJ2-6
clone_size: -
d_call: -
v_call: TRBV5-6
cdr3_aa: CASNFPTSSGANVLTF
cdr3_nt: TGTGCCAGCAACTTCCCCACAAGCTCTGGGGCCAACGTCCTGACTTTC

j_call: TRBJ2-5
clone_size: few
d_call: -
v_call: TRBV5-1
cdr3_aa: CASSLGQGMETQYF
cdr3_nt: TGTGCCAGCAGTTTAGGGCAGGGAATGGAGACCCAGTACTTC

j_call: TRBJ2-7
clone_size: -
d_call: TRBD1
v_call: TRBV6-2/TRBV6-3
cdr3_aa: CAGNGQGPLGYEQYF
cdr3_nt: TGTGCCGGCAACGGACAGGGACCCCTCGGCTACGAGCAGTACTTC